This is a list of T cell receptor beta chains from one sample in a study of graft-versus-host responses after intestinal transplantation. Here immunoSEQ multiplex PCR was the method, and the copy in TCRdb shows in-frame clones only, minus some. The table records about 25,000 clones, around 94% of them present only once. Sample: PBMCs, taken 156 days after intestinal transplant. The receptors derive from a human patient who received an intestinal transplant, so some T cells may come from the graft donor. Both conserved end residues are part of each CDR3. The D gene is left open where the match is weak. Some rows have no size entry. The others give once, few or many, or a class for an expanded clone.

D gene	V gene	J gene	clone size	CDR3 DNA	CDR3 protein
NA	TRBV6-6	TRBJ1-4	NA	TGTGCCAGCAGTTATTCAGGGCGCTTAGGTGAAAAACTGTTTTTT	CASSYSGRLGEKLFF
NA	TRBV9	TRBJ2-2	NA	TGTGCCAGCAGCGTAGACAGTAACACCGGGGAGCTGTTTTTT	CASSVDSNTGELFF
NA	TRBV9	TRBJ1-1	NA	TGTGCCAGCAGCGTAGGGGGGGCGCAGGGCACTGAAGCTTTCTTT	CASSVGGAQGTEAFF
TRBD2	TRBV19	TRBJ2-1	NA	TGTGCCAGCAAAGAAAGCGGGGGGGTATACAATGAGCAGTTCTTC	CASKESGGVYNEQFF
TRBD1	TRBV6-5	TRBJ1-1	once	TGTGCCAGCAGTCCAGGGGGCGAGGACACTGAAGCTTTCTTT	CASSPGGEDTEAFF
TRBD2	TRBV6-1	TRBJ2-5	NA	TGTGCCAGCAGTGAAGGGCTAGCGGGTTGGTCGGAGACCCAGTACTTC	CASSEGLAGWSETQYF
TRBD1	TRBV7-6	TRBJ1-2	NA	TGTGCCAGCAGCCTCGAAAGAGGGGGCAGCTATGGCTACACCTTC	CASSLERGGSYGYTF
NA	TRBV19	TRBJ1-2	NA	TGTGCCAGTACCAGCGGGGCTCCGGCTGGCTACACCTTC	CASTSGAPAGYTF
TRBD1	TRBV18	TRBJ1-1	NA	TGTGCCAGCTCACTAACAGGGGTGAACACTGAAGCTTTCTTT	CASSLTGVNTEAFF
NA	TRBV5-6	TRBJ1-2	once	TGTGCCAGCAGCTATTTACTAGGGGGCTACACCTTC	CASSYLLGGYTF
NA	TRBV2	TRBJ2-1	NA	TGTGCCAGCAGTGAAATCCTAGTCGGGAGTGAGCAGTTCTTC	CASSEILVGSEQFF
TRBD2	TRBV6-6	TRBJ2-3	NA	TGTGCCAGCAGTTACGGAGCGGGGGGTATAAGTACGCAGTATTTT	CASSYGAGGISTQYF
NA	TRBV27	TRBJ1-6	NA	TGTGCCAGCAGTTTATATTCGGGGCTCAGTAATTCACCCCTCCACTTT	CASSLYSGLSNSPLHF
NA	TRBV4-1	TRBJ1-6	NA	TGCGCCAGCAGCCAAGCTCCTCCACCCCCCCTAAGCTCCTATAATTCACCCCTCCACTTT	CASSQAPPPPLSSYNSPLHF
TRBD1	TRBV5-4	TRBJ2-7	NA	TGTGCCAGCAGCTTGGTTCCGCGGACAGGAGACTACGAGCAGTACTTC	CASSLVPRTGDYEQYF
NA	TRBV11-3	TRBJ1-1	NA	TGTGCCAGCAGCCTCGAGCCACAGGGCATCATGACGAACACTGAAGCTTTCTTT	CASSLEPQGIMTNTEAFF
NA	TRBV6-5	TRBJ2-7	NA	TGTGCCAGCAGTTACTCAGGGGCCTACGAGCAGTACTTC	CASSYSGAYEQYF
NA	TRBV21-1	TRBJ2-6	NA	TGTGCCAGCAGGCTTTCCTTAGCTACAACAAGTCGGGCCAACGTCCTGACTTTC	CASRLSLATTSRANVLTF
TRBD1	TRBV4-3	TRBJ2-7	NA	TGCGCCAGCAGCCAATTAACCGGGACAGGGGTTTACGAGCAGTACTTC	CASSQLTGTGVYEQYF
TRBD2	TRBV5-4	TRBJ2-7	NA	TGTGCCAGCAGCCCATGGGAGGGAGCCTACGAGCAGTACTTC	CASSPWEGAYEQYF
TRBD2	TRBV5-4	TRBJ2-2	NA	TGTGCCAGCAGCGCCGGACTAGCGGGAGTTTACACCGGGGAGCTGTTTTTT	CASSAGLAGVYTGELFF
TRBD1	TRBV28	TRBJ1-2	NA	TGTGCCAGCAGTTTCGAGACAGGGGGTGGCTACACCTTC	CASSFETGGGYTF
NA	TRBV28	TRBJ1-1	NA	TGTGCCAGCAGTTTAAGGACTGGGAACACTGAAGCTTTCTTT	CASSLRTGNTEAFF
NA	TRBV7-2	TRBJ2-3	NA	TGTGCCAGCAGCATGGACTTAAGCACAGATACGCAGTATTTT	CASSMDLSTDTQYF
TRBD2	TRBV13	TRBJ2-3	NA	TGTGCCAGCAGCTACGGACTAGCGGGGGCCACAGATACGCAGTATTTT	CASSYGLAGATDTQYF
TRBD2	TRBV5-1	TRBJ2-3	NA	TGCGCCAGCAGCCTAGCGGGAGGTTGGACAGATACGCAGTATTTT	CASSLAGGWTDTQYF
NA	TRBV7-9	TRBJ1-3	NA	TGTGCCAGCAGCCCCTGGGGGGGGCATGGAAACACCATATATTTT	CASSPWGGHGNTIYF
TRBD1	TRBV6-1	TRBJ2-7	NA	TGTGCCAGCTGTCCGACAGGGAAAACCTACGAGCAGTACTTC	CASCPTGKTYEQYF
NA	TRBV6-5	TRBJ1-3	NA	TGTGCCAGCAGAGACGCGGGGATGGCTGGAAACACCATATATTTT	CASRDAGMAGNTIYF
NA	TRBV5-1	TRBJ2-1	NA	TGCGCCAGCAGAATAACCTGGACAGACTACAATGAGCAGTTCTTC	CASRITWTDYNEQFF
NA	TRBV7-9	TRBJ1-4	NA	TGTGCCAGCAGCCGACGTTGGGGCACTAATGAAAAACTGTTTTTT	CASSRRWGTNEKLFF
NA	TRBV4-1	TRBJ1-1	NA	TGCGCCAGCAGCCAAGGTCCCCAGGGTATCTCTGAAGCTTTCTTT	CASSQGPQGISEAFF
TRBD1	TRBV7-9	TRBJ2-3	few	TGTGCCAGCAGCTCCGGACAGGGGGTTACAGATACGCAGTATTTT	CASSSGQGVTDTQYF
NA	TRBV11-3	TRBJ2-1	once	TGTGCCAGCAGCCACGGCAGTGAGCAGTTCTTC	CASSHGSEQFF
NA	TRBV7-8	TRBJ2-1	NA	TGTGCCAGCAGCTTAAGGCTGGGGGCTTACAATGAGCAGTTCTTC	CASSLRLGAYNEQFF
TRBD2	TRBV6-1	TRBJ2-7	few	TGTGCCAGCAGTGAAGGACTAGCCGGTTCTTACGAGCAGTACTTC	CASSEGLAGSYEQYF
TRBD1	TRBV5-5	TRBJ2-1	few	TGTGCCAGCAGCCGACCGTCCCAGGGGGATGAGCAGTTCTTC	CASSRPSQGDEQFF
TRBD2	TRBV6-1	TRBJ2-3	NA	TGTGCCAGCAGTGAAACGGGCGGGGGGTCTCTCACAGATACGCAGTATTTT	CASSETGGGSLTDTQYF
NA	TRBV7-2	TRBJ1-1	NA	TGTGCCAGCAGCTTATTCCCGAACACTGAAGCTTTCTTT	CASSLFPNTEAFF
NA	TRBV6-1	TRBJ2-7	NA	TGTGCCAGCAGTGGGCGGGACCTGAGCGGCGAGCAGTACTTC	CASSGRDLSGEQYF
NA	TRBV6-5	TRBJ1-5	NA	TGTGCCAGCAGTTACCTAGACAGACACAATCAGCCCCAGCATTTT	CASSYLDRHNQPQHF
TRBD2	TRBV2	TRBJ2-1	NA	TGTGCCAGCAGTGAGTTTGCAGCGGGAGTCTTGGACTCCTACAATGAGCAGTTCTTC	CASSEFAAGVLDSYNEQFF
TRBD1	TRBV2	TRBJ2-7	NA	TGTGCCAGCAGACAGGGGGCCTACGAGCAGTACTTC	CASRQGAYEQYF
TRBD2	TRBV11-2	TRBJ2-1	NA	TGTGCCAGCAGCTTAAGCCCATGGCGGGAGGGCCGCGATGAGCAGTTCTTC	CASSLSPWREGRDEQFF
TRBD1	TRBV4-1	TRBJ2-3	NA	TGCGCCAGCAGCCAAGTTAGATCGGGGACAGGGGGTGAAGATACGCAGTATTTT	CASSQVRSGTGGEDTQYF
TRBD1	TRBV23-1	TRBJ1-5	NA	TGCGCCAGCAGTCAATCTGGACAGGGTTTGAGTCCGCCCCAGCATTTT	CASSQSGQGLSPPQHF
NA	TRBV25-1	TRBJ2-7	NA	TGTGCCAGCAGTGTAACCCTTTACGAGCAGTACTTC	CASSVTLYEQYF
NA	TRBV10-2	TRBJ2-7	NA	TGCGCCAGCAGTGACAGGGTTCCTTCCTACGAGCAGTACTTC	CASSDRVPSYEQYF
NA	TRBV4-3	TRBJ2-5	NA	TGCGCCAGCAGCCGGATGGGTAACAGGGTAGAGGAGACCCAGTACTTC	CASSRMGNRVEETQYF
NA	TRBV12-5	TRBJ2-3	NA	TGTGCTAGTGGTTTGCTTCCGACTAGTGGGCACACAGATACGCAGTATTTT	CASGLLPTSGHTDTQYF
NA	TRBV7-9	TRBJ1-2	NA	TGTGCCAGCGCCCAGGGGAACTATGGCTACACCTTC	CASAQGNYGYTF
NA	TRBV30	TRBJ1-2	NA	TGTGCCTGGACAGTAAAGGGGCGTTGGTATGGCTACACCTTC	CAWTVKGRWYGYTF
NA	TRBV11-2	TRBJ2-1	NA	TGTGCCAGCAGGGAAGGGGGAGGGCTAGGATCCTACAATGAGCAGTTCTTC	CASREGGGLGSYNEQFF
TRBD1	TRBV7-2	TRBJ1-2	NA	TGTGCCAGCAGCCCAGGACAGGGGGTAGTCGAAAACTATGGCTACACCTTC	CASSPGQGVVENYGYTF
TRBD1	TRBV5-5	TRBJ2-7	NA	TGTGCCAGCAGCCCGGGACAGGCCTTTGGGCCCTACGAGCAGTACTTC	CASSPGQAFGPYEQYF
NA	TRBV4-1	TRBJ2-3	NA	TGCGCCAGCATGGGACCCAGCACAGATACGCAGTATTTT	CASMGPSTDTQYF
NA	TRBV28	TRBJ2-7	NA	TGTGCCAGCAGGATAGGGGACCCCTACGAGCAGTACTTC	CASRIGDPYEQYF